This TCR beta chain comes out of a study of OX40 agonist ivuxolimab in advanced cancers. Study in general: Treatment received earlier with anti-PD-1, anti-PD-L1 or anti-CTLA-4 agents was allowed, and over 30% had some. Study conclusions and caveats: Researchers did not determine the expanded peripheral T cells' antigen specificity.

The V end was cut by 5 bases, the J end by 8 bases, with 12 bases between. Germline assignment: CDR1 SGHAT and CDR2 FQNNGV. This CDR3 is 12 amino acids long. As for this clone: The target antigen is unknown.

The assay was immunoSEQ multiplex PCR, and TCRdb's table has in-frame clones only and misses some. The sample yields 50,000 to 75,000 clones, 87% seen once. This receptor was taken from an adult with an advanced solid tumor such as melanoma, head and neck, liver or kidney cancer. The sample in question was CD4+ or CD8+ T cells sorted from blood, obtained in a trial of the OX40 agonist ivuxolimab. The chain has TRBV11-2 and TRBJ1-1; D not certain. DNA of the CDR3: TGTGCCAGCAGCCCGCAAGGAAGAGAAGCTTTCTTT. Translation gives CASSPQGREAFF.